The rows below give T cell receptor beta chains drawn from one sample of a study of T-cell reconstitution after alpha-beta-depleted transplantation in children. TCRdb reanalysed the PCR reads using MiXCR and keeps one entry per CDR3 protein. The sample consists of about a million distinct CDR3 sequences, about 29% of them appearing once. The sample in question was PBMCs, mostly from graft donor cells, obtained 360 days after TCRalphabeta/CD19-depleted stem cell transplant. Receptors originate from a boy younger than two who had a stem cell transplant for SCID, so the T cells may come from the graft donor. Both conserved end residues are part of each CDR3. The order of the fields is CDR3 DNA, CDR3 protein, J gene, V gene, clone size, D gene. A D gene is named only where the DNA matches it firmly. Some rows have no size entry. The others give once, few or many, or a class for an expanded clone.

CDR3 DNA: TGCGCCAGCAGCCAAGAGTCGTACAGGGGATTACGAGGAGAGACCCAGTACTTC
CDR3 protein: CASSQESYRGLRGETQYF
J gene: TRBJ2-5
V gene: TRBV4-1
clone size: once
D gene: TRBD1

CDR3 DNA: TGCAGCGTGGGGGAGGGTAATTCACCCCTCCACTTT
CDR3 protein: CSVGEGNSPLHF
J gene: TRBJ1-6
V gene: TRBV29-1
clone size: NA
D gene: NA

CDR3 DNA: TGTGCCAGCAGCTGGCAGCTCTCTGGGGCCAACGTCCTGACTTTC
CDR3 protein: CASSWQLSGANVLTF
J gene: TRBJ2-6
V gene: TRBV7-2
clone size: few
D gene: NA

CDR3 DNA: TGTGCCAGCAGGGATTACAGGGTCGAGCAGTACTTC
CDR3 protein: CASRDYRVEQYF
J gene: TRBJ2-7
V gene: TRBV28
clone size: many
D gene: NA

CDR3 DNA: TGTGCCAGCAGCCGGAACCGGGACAGGGGTAACTACGAGCAGTACTTC
CDR3 protein: CASSRNRDRGNYEQYF
J gene: TRBJ2-7
V gene: TRBV7-9
clone size: NA
D gene: TRBD1

CDR3 DNA: TGTGCCAGCGGTATCTTGGCAGGAGATACGCAGTATTTT
CDR3 protein: CASGILAGDTQYF
J gene: TRBJ2-3
V gene: TRBV12-3/TRBV12-4
clone size: NA
D gene: NA

CDR3 DNA: TGTGCCAGCAGCCGGGACAGGGCAGGGCAGCCCCAGCATTTT
CDR3 protein: CASSRDRAGQPQHF
J gene: TRBJ1-5
V gene: TRBV2
clone size: few
D gene: TRBD1

CDR3 DNA: TGCAGCGTTGAGACCCTTGAAGCTTTCTTT
CDR3 protein: CSVETLEAFF
J gene: TRBJ1-1
V gene: TRBV29-1
clone size: many
D gene: NA

CDR3 DNA: TGCGCCAGCAGCCCTGGACAGGAAAATCAGCCCCAGCATTTT
CDR3 protein: CASSPGQENQPQHF
J gene: TRBJ1-5
V gene: TRBV5-1
clone size: many
D gene: TRBD1

CDR3 DNA: TGCGCCAGCAGTCAATCGTCGTTATATTGGCGCAATCAGCCCCAGCATTTT
CDR3 protein: CASSQSSLYWRNQPQHF
J gene: TRBJ1-5
V gene: TRBV23-1
clone size: NA
D gene: NA

CDR3 DNA: TGTGCCAGCAGGGCGGCCGGGAATGAAAAACTGTTTTTT
CDR3 protein: CASRAAGNEKLFF
J gene: TRBJ1-4
V gene: TRBV12-3/TRBV12-4
clone size: NA
D gene: NA

CDR3 DNA: TGTGCCAGCAGCCAAGTTGGCTCGAACACAGATACGCAGTATTTT
CDR3 protein: CASSQVGSNTDTQYF
J gene: TRBJ2-3
V gene: TRBV4-2
clone size: few
D gene: NA

CDR3 DNA: TGCGCCAGCAGCCAAGATCGTGGAGAAACGGACAGGCCCGGGGAGCTGTTTTTT
CDR3 protein: CASSQDRGETDRPGELFF
J gene: TRBJ2-2
V gene: TRBV4-1
clone size: few
D gene: TRBD1

CDR3 DNA: TGTGCCAGCAGCCCCCTTTTCGCTGAAGCTTTCTTT
CDR3 protein: CASSPLFAEAFF
J gene: TRBJ1-1
V gene: TRBV7-9
clone size: many
D gene: NA

CDR3 DNA: TGCGCCAGCAGCAGCGGGACTAGCAAGGGGAGCTCCTACAATGAGCAGTTCTTC
CDR3 protein: CASSSGTSKGSSYNEQFF
J gene: TRBJ2-1
V gene: TRBV5-1
clone size: NA
D gene: TRBD2

CDR3 DNA: TGTGCCAGCTCACCTCGACGGTCCTCTGGGGCCAACGTCCTGACTTTC
CDR3 protein: CASSPRRSSGANVLTF
J gene: TRBJ2-6
V gene: TRBV18
clone size: NA
D gene: NA

CDR3 DNA: TGCGCCAGCAGGTCGGGACAGTCCTACACTGAAGCTTTCTTT
CDR3 protein: CASRSGQSYTEAFF
J gene: TRBJ1-1
V gene: TRBV5-1
clone size: NA
D gene: TRBD1

CDR3 DNA: TGTGCCAGCAGTTTGGGGTCTCAGTATACGGATACGCAGTATTTT
CDR3 protein: CASSLGSQYTDTQYF
J gene: TRBJ2-3
V gene: TRBV12-3/TRBV12-4
clone size: NA
D gene: NA

CDR3 DNA: TGTGCCAGCAGCCCCGGGACAGGGGTTATTGGGGCCAACGTCCTGACTTTC
CDR3 protein: CASSPGTGVIGANVLTF
J gene: TRBJ2-6
V gene: TRBV12-3/TRBV12-4
clone size: NA
D gene: TRBD1

CDR3 DNA: TGTGCCAGCAGTTATCAGGGCCCCTATGGCTACACCTTC
CDR3 protein: CASSYQGPYGYTF
J gene: TRBJ1-2
V gene: TRBV12-3/TRBV12-4
clone size: NA
D gene: NA

CDR3 DNA: TGTGCCAGCCGGAATACAGGTGACAAAAACATTCAGTACTTC
CDR3 protein: CASRNTGDKNIQYF
J gene: TRBJ2-4
V gene: TRBV2
clone size: NA
D gene: NA

CDR3 DNA: TGTGCCAGCAGTTACACCGGGACAGCTGGAAACACCATATATTTT
CDR3 protein: CASSYTGTAGNTIYF
J gene: TRBJ1-3
V gene: TRBV6-5
clone size: NA
D gene: TRBD1